The clone carrying this T cell receptor (beta chain) came up many times. CDR3 size: 15 residues. Looked up from germline, CDR1 is MDHEN and CDR2 is SYDVKM. J was trimmed by 5 bases and V by 5 bases; bases with no gene match: 7. The time point: longitudinal time-point 1 (baseline). As healthy controls, volunteers from a blood bank in Maryland, USA, were used. The unsorted libraries had their origin in 2 million PBMCs stored at -80 C. cDNA synthesis was performed by 5'RACE with 10-nucleotide random UMIs. One entry per CDR3 protein results from TCRdb running MiXCR on the 5' RACE reads. Of some 71,000 distinct CDR3 sequences in the sample, 10% were seen once. This entry is derived from a study of neurological immune-mediated disorders.

Sequenced input: PBMCs. The gene calls are TRBV28 and TRBJ1-2; TRBD1 matches 11 bases. This TCR was sampled from a young man in good health. The CDR3 DNA reads TGTGCCAGCAGTGTCTCCGGGACAGGGGGGTATGGCTACACCTTC. It codes for CASSVSGTGGYGYTF.